The sequence of this TCR beta chain was determined in a study of cytomegalovirus exposure and HLA in healthy donors. A word on this clone: The antigen remains undetermined.

The primer mix had 60 Vbeta and 13 Jbeta primers. Authors' data handling: In a later analysis, some 10 million of approximately 81 million unique beta chains occurred in at least two donors. TCRdb's copy holds only in-frame clones and misses some; the assay was immunoSEQ multiplex PCR. V, J and clone size are those of that table, while D and trimming were read from the DNA. Among about 120,000 clones listed, 70% to 80% were seen once. General study points: Productive status was seen about 90% or about 30% of the time for most TCR beta V segments in an earlier analysis.

The germline V gene encodes CDR1 SGHRS and CDR2 YFSETQ. The CDR3 is 15 amino acids. V gave up 0 bases and J gave up 4 bases, with 8 bases separating them. The source is a man between 25 and 39 years old in good health and CMV-seropositive. Input material: PBMCs. The chain links TRBV5-1 to TRBJ2-6; D unclear. The CDR3 here is CASSLDVSGANVLTF. The CDR3 DNA follows: TGCGCCAGCAGCTTGGACGTTAGCGGGGCCAACGTCCTGACTTTC.